Each of the 30 T cell receptor beta chains below was sequenced from the same sample in a study of CD8+ T cells in alopecia areata. cDNA serving as the sequencing template came from extracted, reverse transcribed RNA. Some clones are missing from TCRdb's copy, which holds only in-frame ones; the method was immunoSEQ multiplex PCR. Of roughly 200,000 clones detected, more than 60% appear once; the ten largest clones hold around 1.8%. Sample: CD4+ T cells sorted from blood, taken at week 0. These TCRs come from a human donor with alopecia areata.

This chain's CDR3 is CSPRDTTDTQYF. In DNA form, the CDR3 reads TGCAGCCCGCGTGATACCACAGATACGCAGTATTTT. The chain joins TRBV29-1 to TRBJ2-3; D gene unclear. Trimming took off 8 bases at V and 2 bases at J, with 11 bases between the two ends. This CDR3 contains 12 residues. Germline CDR1 is SQVTM and CDR2 is ANQGSEA.

This clone turned up a few times. This sample also contains other DNA sequences that code for the same CDR3. The gene calls are TRBV30 and TRBJ2-5; D is undetermined. Germline V gene sequence: CDR1 GTSNPN, CDR2 SVGIG (reference sequence). There are 11 residues in the CDR3. V lost 1 base, J lost 5 bases, and 5 bases lay in between. CDR3 DNA sequence: TGTGCCTGGAGTGGTGGGGAGACCCAGTACTTC. Residues: CAWSGGETQYF.

This clone was counted ten times or more. CDR3 nucleotide sequence: TGTGCCAGCAGCGGACAGGGTCAACTGCGTTACAATGAGCAGTTCTTC. Translated, it gives CASSGQGQLRYNEQFF. The chain joins TRBV11-1 to TRBJ2-1; 8 nucleotides agree with TRBD1. V lost 5 bases, J lost 4 bases, and 10 bases stayed unmatched. Germline CDR1 and CDR2: SGHAT and FQDESV (reference sequence). The CDR3 consists of 16 residues. The full variable domain, in which reference TRBV11-1 and TRBJ2-1 provide the parts outside the CDR3, is EAEVAQSPRYKITEKSQAVAFWCDPISGHATLYWYRQILGQGPELLVQFQDESVVDDSQLPKDRFSAERLKGVDSTLKIQPAELGDSAMYLCASSGQGQLRYNEQFFGPGTRLTVL.

The rearrangement joins TRBV23-1 to TRBJ1-2, with D uncertain. TRBV23-1 is an open reading frame, and its role is uncertain. The CDR3 extends over 15 amino acids. Deletions cut 4 bases from V and 8 bases from J, with 20 bases between. CDR3 amino acids: CASSLHRRGSSGYTF. CDR3 bases: TGCGCCAGCAGTCTCCATAGACGGGGTTCGTCCGGCTACACCTTC.

The CDR3 DNA reads as TGTGCCAGCAGCCCTCGCACAGATACGCAGTATTTT. Amino acids: CASSPRTDTQYF. This chain uses TRBV7-3 with TRBJ2-3; no clear D gene. V lost 5 bases and J lost 1, with 4 bases in between. Per the germline V gene, CDR1 is SGHTA and CDR2 is FQGTGA. The CDR3 runs 12 residues.

This chain connects TRBV6-6 to TRBJ2-3; D is unresolved. Germline CDR1 is MNHNY and CDR2 is SVGAGI (reference sequence). V was trimmed by 9 bases and J by 3 bases, leaving 13 bases between them. The CDR3 totals 13 residues. The CDR3 here is CASGRPLTDTQYF. Here the CDR3 DNA reads TGTGCCAGTGGGCGGCCCTTAACAGATACGCAGTATTTT.

The V and J genes are TRBV15 and TRBJ1-2, with D perhaps TRBD1 (6 bases). The CDR3 contains 15 residues. V lost 3 bases and J lost 1, with 12 bases in between. CDR1 is LNHNV, CDR2 YYDKDF, per germline (reference sequence). CDR3: CATSSSGAGNYGYTF. The CDR3 nucleotides are TGTGCCACCAGCAGCTCAGGGGCCGGTAACTATGGCTACACCTTC.

This clone occurred a few times. CDR3 sequence: CSAEPGRDYGYTF. The CDR3 nucleotides are TGCAGCGCGGAGCCAGGGCGGGACTATGGCTACACCTTC. The chain is built from TRBV29-1 and TRBJ1-2, with D tentatively TRBD1 (5 bases). The CDR3 covers 13 residues. In germline, CDR1 is SQVTM, CDR2 ANQGSEA. V shed 7 bases and J shed 3 bases, with 15 bases lying between them.

The chain uses TRBV29-1 and TRBJ1-1, with 8 bases aligning to TRBD1. V gave up 6 bases and J gave up 7 bases; unmatched junction bases: 10. The CDR3 totals 13 residues. The germline V gene encodes CDR1 SQVTM and CDR2 ANQGSEA. For the CDR3, the DNA is TGCAGCGTCCTCAGCAGGGGGCAAATTGAAGCTTTCTTT. Its protein product is CSVLSRGQIEAFF.

The V call is TRBV7-9, the J call TRBJ1-2, with D possibly TRBD1 on 6 matching bases. This CDR3 contains 13 residues. Trimming stripped 5 bases from V and 4 bases from J, with 11 bases between. Germline lookup yields CDR1 SEHNR and CDR2 FQNEAQ (reference sequence). The CDR3 DNA reads TGTGCCAGCAGCGCAGGGGATAGCTATGGCTACACCTTC. This gives the protein CASSAGDSYGYTF.

The V and J genes are TRBV5-1 and TRBJ1-3; no reliable D call. V was clipped by 0 bases and J by 2 bases, with 6 bases between them. From germline, CDR1 is SGHRS and CDR2 YFSETQ. This CDR3 region has 14 residues. The CDR3 region has the DNA TGCGCCAGCAGCTTGGAAGCCACTGGAAACACCATATATTTT. This gives the protein CASSLEATGNTIYF.

The rearrangement links TRBV5-1 to TRBJ1-1; D remains ambiguous. Looked up from germline, CDR1 is SGHRS and CDR2 is YFSETQ. Trimming shortened V by 5 bases and J by 0 bases, and 8 bases separated the two germline ends. The CDR3 loop spans 13 amino acids. CDR3 region: CASRQNMNTEAFF. CDR3 coding DNA: TGCGCCAGCAGACAGAACATGAACACTGAAGCTTTCTTT.

The chain has TRBV7-2 and TRBJ2-5, with D maybe TRBD2 (5 bases). The CDR3 is 14 amino acids. Per the germline V gene, CDR1 is SGHTA and CDR2 is FQGNSA. V gave up 5 bases and J gave up 4 bases, with 14 bases separating them. CDR3 loop: CASSRTGLRETQYF. CDR3 in DNA: TGTGCCAGCAGCCGAACGGGGTTGCGAGAGACCCAGTACTTC. Looking up the rest from reference TRBV7-2 and TRBJ2-5 gives the full variable domain: GAGVSQSPSNKVTEKGKDVELRCDPISGHTALYWYRQSLGQGLEFLIYFQGNSAPDKSGLPSDRFSAERTGGSVSTLTIQRTQQEDSAVYLCASSRTGLRETQYFGPGTRLLVL.

The J gene is TRBJ1-1, the V gene TRBV15, with D uncertain. The CDR3 length is 14 residues. Germline CDR1 is LNHNV and CDR2 is YYDKDF (reference sequence). V was shortened by 4 bases and J by 0 bases, with 9 bases between the two germline ends. CDR3 nucleotides: TGTGCCACCAGCACCCCATTCTTGAACACTGAAGCTTTCTTT. Amino acids: CATSTPFLNTEAFF.

The genes are TRBV4-3 and TRBJ1-2, with 7 bases matching TRBD1. CDR1 and CDR2 from the germline V gene are LGHNA and YSLEER. The trim removed 0 bases at V and 3 bases at J, leaving 10 bases unmatched. The CDR3 covers 17 residues. This chain's CDR3 is CASSQEERYRGHYGYTF. DNA for the CDR3: TGCGCCAGCAGCCAAGAGGAGCGTTACAGGGGACACTATGGCTACACCTTC.

J is TRBJ2-7 and V is TRBV29-1; D is tentatively TRBD1 or TRBD2 (5 bases each). The CDR3 has 12 residues. CDR1 SQVTM and CDR2 ANQGSEA come from the germline V gene. The V end was cut by 7 bases, the J end by 0 bases, with 10 bases between. The CDR3 is CSATGHSYEQYF. The CDR3 DNA follows: TGCAGCGCCACGGGGCACTCCTACGAGCAGTACTTC.

The V call is TRBV7-8, the J call TRBJ2-2; perhaps TRBD1 as D (5 bases). The ends were cut back, 1 base at V and 3 bases at J, with 12 bases in the middle. CDR3 length equals 16 residues. Germline V lookup: CDR1 SGHVS, CDR2 FQNEAQ. The CDR3 DNA reads TGTGCCAGCAGCTTAGGGTCCAGGGTCGACACCGGGGAGCTGTTTTTT. Translated, it gives CASSLGSRVDTGELFF.

This chain links TRBV14 with TRBJ1-6; D is uncertain. Trimming left V 2 bases short and J 5 bases short, with 7 bases between. The CDR3 is 14 residues long. The germline gives CDR1 SGHDN, CDR2 FVKESK. The CDR3 DNA follows: TGTGCCAGCAGCCAACTCGAGAATAATTCACCCCTCCACTTT. Translated: CASSQLENNSPLHF.

The chain has TRBV29-1 and TRBJ1-2; 11 bases line up with TRBD1. Germline assignment: CDR1 SQVTM and CDR2 ANQGSEA. The V gene end was trimmed by 3 bases and the J gene end by 4 bases; junction bases not matched to a gene: 7. CDR3 length: 15 residues. The CDR3 sequence is CSVESRDRGAYGYTF. The CDR3 bases are TGCAGCGTTGAGAGCCGGGACAGGGGGGCCTATGGCTACACCTTC.

The V call is TRBV4-3, the J call TRBJ1-6; 7 bases align to TRBD1. Germline values: CDR1 LGHNA, CDR2 YSLEER. The length of the CDR3 is 16 residues. V shed 2 bases, J shed 7 bases, and the junction held 8 bases outside the gene matches. The CDR3 sequence: CASSQLGTVRNSPLHF. As DNA, the CDR3 is TGCGCCAGCAGCCAACTCGGGACAGTCAGAAATTCACCCCTCCACTTT.

The rearrangement links TRBV6-5 to TRBJ1-6; 10 bases map to TRBD1. J was trimmed by 10 bases and V by 5 bases; bases with no gene match: 5. The length of the CDR3 is 14 residues. Germline V gene data show CDR1 as MNHEY and CDR2 as SVGAGI. Written as DNA, the CDR3 is TGTGCCAGCAGTCCCGGACAGGGGGGATCACCCCTCCACTTT. Its translation is CASSPGQGGSPLHF.

This rearrangement joins TRBV30 to TRBJ2-1; D unclear. The V and J ends lost 2 bases and 2 bases respectively, with 4 bases between them. This CDR3 region has 12 residues. CDR1 and CDR2 from the germline V gene are GTSNPN and SVGIG (reference sequence). The CDR3 DNA sequence: TGTGCCTGGAGTTCCCCCTACAATGAGCAGTTCTTC. Encoded protein: CAWSSPYNEQFF. Variable domain in full (rest from reference TRBV30 and TRBJ2-1): SQTIHQWPATLVQPVGSPLSLECTVEGTSNPNLYWYRQAAGRGLQLLFYSVGIGQISSEVPQNLSASRPQDRQFILSSKKLLLSDSGFYLCAWSSPYNEQFFGPGTRLTVL.

V and J are TRBV29-1 and TRBJ2-1; TRBD1 is a possible D gene (5 bases). The V end was cut by 6 bases, the J end by 0 bases, with 18 bases between. There are 16 residues in the CDR3. Germline CDR1 is SQVTM and CDR2 is ANQGSEA. CDR3 residues: CSVPDRRQSSYNEQFF. The CDR3 bases are TGCAGCGTACCCGACCGGCGACAGAGCTCCTACAATGAGCAGTTCTTC.

This clone was detected only a few times. The rearrangement uses TRBV14 and TRBJ2-1; a possible D gene is TRBD2 (6 bases). Germline V gene sequence: CDR1 SGHDN, CDR2 FVKESK. The CDR3 runs 13 residues. V lost 4 bases, J lost 5 bases, and 9 bases lay in between. CDR3 amino acids: CASSLAGNNEQFF. Here the CDR3 DNA reads TGTGCCAGCAGCCTCGCGGGGAACAATGAGCAGTTCTTC.

The chain is built from TRBV30 and TRBJ2-2; 7 bases agree with TRBD1. The V gene's germline CDR1 is GTSNPN and CDR2 SVGIG (reference sequence). This CDR3 is 13 amino acids long. V dropped 6 bases and J dropped 0; count of bases not matched to a gene: 1. CDR3 protein: CACDRANTGELFF. DNA for the CDR3: TGTGCCTGTGACAGGGCGAACACCGGGGAGCTGTTTTTT.

CDR3 loop: CASSLRGAAEAFF. The CDR3 region has the DNA TGTGCCAGCAGCTTGAGGGGCGCCGCTGAAGCTTTCTTT. The rearrangement uses TRBV5-6 and TRBJ1-1, with D maybe TRBD1 (5 bases). Trimming pared 1 base from V and 6 bases from J, leaving 10 bases between. Germline V gene lookup returns CDR1 SGHDT and CDR2 YYEEEE. The length of the CDR3 is 13 residues. The full variable domain, rest sourced from reference TRBV5-6 and TRBJ1-1, is DAGVTQSPTHLIKTRGQQVTLRCSPKSGHDTVSWYQQALGQGPQFIFQYYEEEERQRGNFPDRFSGHQFPNYSSELNVNALLLGDSALYLCASSLRGAAEAFFGQGTRLTVV.

This clone was counted a few times. This sequence joins TRBV5-6 and TRBJ2-5, with D unclear. V was clipped by 3 bases and J by 5 bases, with 8 bases between them. The germline V gene encodes CDR1 SGHDT and CDR2 YYEEEE. CDR3 length: 12 residues. CDR3 protein: CASSSVGETQYF. The CDR3 DNA is TGTGCCAGCAGCTCAGTAGGGGAGACCCAGTACTTC. Based on the CDR3 plus reference TRBV5-6 and TRBJ2-5, the full variable domain is DAGVTQSPTHLIKTRGQQVTLRCSPKSGHDTVSWYQQALGQGPQFIFQYYEEEERQRGNFPDRFSGHQFPNYSSELNVNALLLGDSALYLCASSSVGETQYFGPGTRLLVL.

This clone appeared a few times. The chain recombines TRBV27 with TRBJ1-6, with D possibly TRBD1 on 5 matching bases. V was pared by 5 bases and J by 10 bases, with 15 bases between. The CDR3 runs to 14 residues. CDR1 MNHEY and CDR2 SMNVEV come from the germline V gene (reference sequence). This CDR3 reads CASSHTTGDSPLHF. The CDR3 DNA reads TGTGCCAGCAGTCATACTACGGGGGACTCACCCCTCCACTTT.

This clone was seen at least ten times. This chain joins TRBV2 and TRBJ2-3, with 10 bases identical to TRBD2. Per the germline V gene, CDR1 is SNHLY and CDR2 is FYNNEI. V lost 6 bases and J lost 2; bases outside the gene matches: 5. The length of the CDR3 is 15 residues. CDR3 coding DNA: TGTGCCAGCAGCCTAGCGGGGGCGGTCACAGATACGCAGTATTTT. This gives the protein CASSLAGAVTDTQYF.

The rearrangement uses TRBV10-3 and TRBJ2-3; D possibly corresponds to TRBD2 (5 bases). The V end was cut by 8 bases, the J end by 3 bases, with 12 bases between. CDR3 length: 13 residues. Germline-derived CDR1 and CDR2 are ENHRY and SYGVKD. The CDR3 spells CAISRGKTDTQYF. In nucleotides, the CDR3 is TGTGCCATCTCACGGGGAAAAACAGATACGCAGTATTTT.